This TCR beta chain originates from a study of T cells in Graves' hyperthyroidism and ophthalmopathy. Authors of the study amplified TCR beta CDR3 regions from RNA transcripts. Primed by the HTBI set, a first-round RT-PCR was run on the TCR CDR3. MiXCR, run by TCRdb on the multiplex PCR reads, gives a single entry per CDR3 protein. The repertoire consists of approximately 870,000 distinct CDR3 sequences, with approximately 40% occurring once and the leading ten covering approximately 10%. As to this clonotype: Its target is not known.

V was pared by 3 bases and J by 5 bases, with 17 bases between. This CDR3 region has 15 residues. Germline V gives CDR1 SGHTA, CDR2 FQGNSA. Study-wide results and caveats: Model-based prediction identified ophthalmopathy a median about 6.8 months prior to its onset.

The TCR originated in a man between 18 and 29 years old with Graves' hyperthyroidism. V and J are TRBV7-2 and TRBJ2-7; TRBD2 is a possible D gene (5 bases). The sequencing sample was made of blood. CDR3 amino acids: CASSLPPLPGDEQYF. The CDR3 DNA reads as TGTGCCAGCAGCTTGCCCCCTTTGCCCGGGGACGAGCAGTACTTC.